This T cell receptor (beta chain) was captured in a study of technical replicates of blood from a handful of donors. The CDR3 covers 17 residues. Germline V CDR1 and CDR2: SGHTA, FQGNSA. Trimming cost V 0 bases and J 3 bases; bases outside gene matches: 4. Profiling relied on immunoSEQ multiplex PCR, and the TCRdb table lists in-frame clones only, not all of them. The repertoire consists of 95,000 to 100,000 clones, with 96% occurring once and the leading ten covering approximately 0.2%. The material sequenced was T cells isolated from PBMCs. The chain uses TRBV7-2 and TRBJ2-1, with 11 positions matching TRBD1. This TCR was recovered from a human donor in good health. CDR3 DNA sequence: TGTGCCAGCAGCTTAGCCGGTGGGACAGGGGGCTACAATGAGCAGTTCTTC. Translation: CASSLAGGTGGYNEQFF.